The 15 T cell receptor beta chains below were found in one sample sequenced in a study of CD8+CD57+ T cells in acquired aplastic anemia. Patients chosen for sequencing had CD8+CD57+ cells that had expanded, as shown by flow cytometry. CDR3 and TCR beta VDJ profiling relied on genomic DNA as the template. One entry per CDR3 protein results from TCRdb running MiXCR on the reads. The sample holds around 170,000 distinct CDR3 sequences, roughly half seen once. The sequencing input was sorted CD4+, CD8+, or CD8+CD57+ T cells (not recorded which) from PBMCs. Receptors were obtained from a human donor with aplastic anemia.

In nucleotides, the CDR3 is TGCAGCGTTGAAGACCGGGACAGCACCTACGAGCAGTACTTC. Translation: CSVEDRDSTYEQYF. The chain uses TRBV29-1 and TRBJ2-7; TRBD1 aligns across 7 bases. The germline CDR1 and CDR2 sequences are SQVTM and ANQGSEA. This CDR3 region has 14 residues. Germline trimming cut 0 bases from V and 2 bases from J; bases unmatched to any gene: 4.

J is TRBJ1-2 and V is TRBV5-1; 7 bases fit TRBD1. The CDR3 runs to 14 residues. Germline-derived CDR1 and CDR2 are SGHRS and YFSETQ. After removal of 0 bases from V and 5 bases from J, the junction contained 4 bases not matched to a gene. Here the CDR3 DNA reads TGCGCCAGCAGCTTGGCGACAGGGACGTATGGCTACACCTTC. Its protein is CASSLATGTYGYTF.

This clonotype was seen a handful of times. A much larger clone sits a single nucleotide away, making a read error possible. V usage is TRBV20-1 and J usage is TRBJ1-1, with D uncertain. There are 13 residues in the CDR3. Germline CDR1 DFQATT, CDR2 SNEGSKA (reference sequence). The CDR3 DNA follows: TGCAGTGCTAGTCCCCCCCCTAACACTGGAGCTTTCTTT. It codes for CSASPPPNTGAFF.

The rearrangement links TRBV27 to TRBJ2-7; the match to TRBD1 covers 9 bases. The CDR3 has 16 residues. Germline V gene sequence: CDR1 MNHEY, CDR2 SMNVEV (reference sequence). V was pared by 4 bases and J by 4 bases, with 11 bases of the junction left unmatched. CDR3 residues: CASSSNGQGTSYEQYF. DNA of the CDR3: TGTGCCAGCAGTTCAAACGGACAGGGGACATCTTACGAGCAGTACTTC.

A remark on this clonotype: A read error is possible here, since a much larger clone lies one base away. The J gene is TRBJ1-4, the V gene TRBV6-1; 8 nucleotides agree with TRBD1. The germline gives CDR1 MNHNS, CDR2 SASEGT. This CDR3 has 12 amino acids. The DNA of the CDR3 is TGTGCTCGGACAGGGCGGTCTGAAGAACTGTTTTTT. Translation: CARTGRSEELFF.

This clonotype has ten or more counts. This rearrangement joins TRBV20-1 to TRBJ2-1, with D possibly matching TRBD1 (5 bases). In germline, CDR1 is DFQATT, CDR2 SNEGSKA (reference sequence). The V and J ends lost 2 bases and 4 bases respectively, with 12 bases between them. CDR3 size: 14 residues. CDR3 protein: CSARSRVGYNEQFF. The CDR3 nucleotides read TGCAGTGCTAGATCCAGGGTTGGGTACAATGAGCAGTTCTTC.

This clonotype was counted between two and nine times. The chain is built from TRBV24-1 and TRBJ1-1; D remains ambiguous. The CDR3 is 12 amino acids. Germline V gene sequence: CDR1 KGHDR, CDR2 SFDVKD. The V gene lost 10 bases and the J gene lost 0 bases, with 8 bases spanning the gap. CDR3 DNA sequence: TGTGCCACAGGGTGTATGAACACTGAAGCTTTCTTT. Encoded protein: CATGCMNTEAFF.

V gene TRBV2 combines with J gene TRBJ1-1; 7 bases are shared with TRBD1. V lost 5 bases, J lost 7 bases, and 1 base stayed unmatched. Germline CDR1 and CDR2: SNHLY and FYNNEI. This CDR3 comprises 11 residues. The CDR3 spells CASSRQGEAFF. DNA for the CDR3: TGTGCCAGCAGTCGACAGGGTGAAGCTTTCTTT.

This chain uses TRBV7-6 with TRBJ2-2, with a possible D match to TRBD2 (5 bases). This CDR3 region has 14 residues. Trimming took 5 bases from V and 5 from J, leaving 12 bases between them. Germline V gene sequence: CDR1 SGHVS, CDR2 FNYEAQ. CDR3 residues: CASSRRLLTGELFF. Here the CDR3 DNA reads TGTGCCAGCAGCAGGAGACTACTGACCGGGGAGCTGTTTTTT. Looking up the rest from reference TRBV7-6 and TRBJ2-2 gives the full variable domain: GAGVSQSPRYKVTKRGQDVALRCDPISGHVSLYWYRQALGQGPEFLTYFNYEAQQDKSGLPNDRFSAERPEGSISTLTIQRTEQRDSAMYRCASSRRLLTGELFFGEGSRLTVL.

The rearrangement uses TRBV2 and TRBJ1-1; D gene uncertain. The V end lost 4 bases, the J end lost 14 bases, and 14 bases lay between the germline ends. Germline lookup yields CDR1 SNHLY and CDR2 FYNNEI. This CDR3 spans 11 amino acids. CDR3 amino acids: CASSGRAEGFF. CDR3 nucleotides: TGTGCCAGCAGTGGTAGGGCGGAAGGCTTCTTT.

The genes are TRBV15 and TRBJ1-6, with TRBD1 matching 7 bases. Trimming took 5 bases from V and 10 from J; bases not matched to a gene: 8. CDR1 is LNHNV and CDR2 is YYDKDF in the germline V gene (reference sequence). The CDR3 is 14 amino acids. CDR3 coding DNA: TGTGCCACCAGCGTAGACAGGGAAAAGTCACCCCTCCACTTT. This translates into CATSVDREKSPLHF. The full variable domain, its missing parts supplied by reference TRBV15 and TRBJ1-6, is DAMVIQNPRYQVTQFGKPVTLSCSQTLNHNVMYWYQQKSSQAPKLLFHYYDKDFNNEADTPDNFQSRRPNTSFCFLDIRSPGLGDTAMYLCATSVDREKSPLHFGNGTRLTVT.

This chain's CDR3 is CASSPRTGTAYEQYF. In nucleotides, the CDR3 is TGTGCCAGTAGCCCGAGGACCGGGACAGCCTACGAGCAGTACTTC. The genes are TRBV19 and TRBJ2-7; TRBD1 aligns across 7 bases. Germline trimming cut 6 bases from V and 2 bases from J; bases unmatched to any gene: 10. CDR3 length equals 15 residues. Germline assignment: CDR1 LNHDA and CDR2 SQIVND (reference sequence).

Remarks on this clonotype: A much larger clone differs by one base, so this may be a read error. V is TRBV11-2 and J is TRBJ2-1; TRBD2 matches at 10 bases. The germline CDR1 and CDR2 sequences are SGHAT and FQNNGV. The CDR3 loop spans 15 amino acids. DNA for the CDR3: TGTGCCAGCAGCTTAGAGATAGCGGGGGGCAGTGAGCAGTCCTTC. Residues: CASSLEIAGGSEQSF.

This clonotype occurred once. The rearrangement links TRBV6-1 to TRBJ2-7, with no clear D. With 2 bases removed from V and 3 bases from J, the gap between germline ends came to 14 bases. The CDR3 spans 15 residues. From germline, CDR1 is MNHNS and CDR2 SASEGT. The CDR3 DNA reads as TGTGCCAGCAGTGAATCCCTTTTCCCAGGCTACGAGCAGTACTTC. Protein product: CASSESLFPGYEQYF.

The chain recombines TRBV7-2 with TRBJ1-2, with D possibly TRBD1 on 5 matching bases. Germline V gives CDR1 SGHTA, CDR2 FQGNSA. This CDR3 is built from 13 residues. Trimming removed 7 bases at V and 3 bases at J, with 12 bases between. CDR3 in amino acids: CASTVSRDYGYTF. In DNA form, the CDR3 reads TGTGCCAGCACCGTAAGCAGGGACTATGGCTACACCTTC.